Shown below are 29 T cell receptor beta chains from a single sample sequenced in a study of T cells after somatic rescue of genetic block. Only in-frame clones appear in the TCRdb table, and some are missing; sequencing was by immunoSEQ multiplex PCR. The table has 110,000 or so clones, about 93% seen once; the top ten hold 1.4% to 1.5%. The sample consisted of peripheral blood mononuclear cells (PBMCs). These receptors were collected from a woman younger than 30.

V gene TRBV5-6 combines with J gene TRBJ1-6, with D uncertain. Between the trimmed V and J ends, which lost 5 bases and 10 bases, there was a span of 10 bases. CDR3 length: 12 residues. CDR1 and CDR2 from the germline V gene are SGHDT and YYEEEE. CDR3 in amino acids: CASRFAGSPLHF. CDR3 coding DNA: TGTGCCAGCAGGTTCGCGGGGTCACCCCTCCACTTT. Full variable domain (missing parts from reference TRBV5-6 and TRBJ1-6): DAGVTQSPTHLIKTRGQQVTLRCSPKSGHDTVSWYQQALGQGPQFIFQYYEEEERQRGNFPDRFSGHQFPNYSSELNVNALLLGDSALYLCASRFAGSPLHFGNGTRLTVT.

V is TRBV4-1 and J is TRBJ1-5; maybe TRBD1 (6 bases). Germline lookup yields CDR1 MGHRA and CDR2 YSYEKL. The CDR3 extends over 15 amino acids. Between the trimmed V and J ends, which lost 1 base and 2 bases, there was a span of 9 bases. The CDR3 DNA reads TGCGCCAGCAGCCAAGGGGGACAAGGCAATCAGCCCCAGCATTTT. Its protein is CASSQGGQGNQPQHF.

In nucleotides, the CDR3 is TGCAGCGTTGAAGTTCCGGGGAGGGGTGGGACTGAAGCTTTCTTT. Amino acids: CSVEVPGRGGTEAFF. The rearrangement uses TRBV29-1 and TRBJ1-1; D possibly corresponds to TRBD1 (5 bases). V shed 1 base and J shed 5 bases, with 17 bases lying between them. From germline, CDR1 is SQVTM and CDR2 ANQGSEA. The CDR3 is 15 amino acids.

J is TRBJ1-1 and V is TRBV9, with a tentative D call TRBD1 (5 bases). Per germline, CDR1 SGDLS and CDR2 YYNGEE. Trimming pared 3 bases from V and 11 bases from J, leaving 17 bases between. CDR3 length: 13 amino acids. The CDR3 DNA follows: TGTGCCAGCAGCGAGGGGAGGGGAACTTACGCTTTCTTT. Amino acid sequence: CASSEGRGTYAFF.

The chain has TRBV30 and TRBJ1-4, with D possibly TRBD1 on 6 matching bases. CDR1 is GTSNPN and CDR2 is SVGIG in the germline V gene (reference sequence). The CDR3 covers 14 residues. The V end lost 6 bases, the J end lost 4 bases, and 15 bases lay between the germline ends. The CDR3 protein is CACLIQGFNEKLFF. The CDR3, as DNA: TGTGCCTGTCTTATACAGGGCTTTAATGAAAAACTGTTTTTT.

This clone is a singleton in its sample. The chain has TRBV29-1 and TRBJ2-7; no definite D call. V was pared by 3 bases and J by 3 bases, with 9 bases between. The CDR3 sequence is 12 residues long. Germline assignment: CDR1 SQVTM and CDR2 ANQGSEA. CDR3 region: CSVEVADYEQYF. DNA for the CDR3: TGCAGCGTTGAGGTCGCGGACTACGAGCAGTACTTC.

This clone was seen only once. V is TRBV30 and J is TRBJ1-2; the D is unclear. The CDR3 extends over 14 amino acids. Between the trimmed V and J ends, which lost 6 bases and 7 bases, there was a span of 21 bases. The germline V gene has CDR1 GTSNPN and CDR2 SVGIG (reference sequence). Here the CDR3 DNA reads TGTGCCTGCCAAGACGGACCCTCGCAAGTTGGCTACACCTTC. Protein product: CACQDGPSQVGYTF. The variable domain in full, with the rest retrieved from reference TRBV30 and TRBJ1-2, is SQTIHQWPATLVQPVGSPLSLECTVEGTSNPNLYWYRQAAGRGLQLLFYSVGIGQISSEVPQNLSASRPQDRQFILSSKKLLLSDSGFYLCACQDGPSQVGYTFGSGTRLTVV.

The chain joins TRBV11-2 to TRBJ2-1; D is unclear. V lost 1 base, J lost 6 bases, and 1 base lay in between. Germline-derived CDR1 and CDR2 are SGHAT and FQNNGV. CDR3 size: 11 residues. The CDR3 here is CASSLVNEQFF. The CDR3 DNA reads TGTGCCAGCAGCTTAGTCAATGAGCAGTTCTTC.

The chain combines TRBV7-2 with TRBJ1-2, with TRBD1 matching over 7 bases. The CDR3 runs 15 residues. Germline values: CDR1 SGHTA, CDR2 FQGNSA. The V and J ends lost 2 bases and 7 bases, in that order; junction bases with no gene match: 10. This chain's CDR3 is CASSLTETGSGGYTF. CDR3 nucleotides: TGTGCCAGCAGCTTAACCGAGACAGGGTCCGGTGGCTACACCTTC.

The chain uses TRBV6-6 and TRBJ2-1, with D perhaps TRBD1 or TRBD2 (5 bases each). Trimming pared 7 bases from V and 7 bases from J, leaving 20 bases between. Germline V gives CDR1 MNHNY, CDR2 SVGAGI (reference sequence). The CDR3 contains 15 residues. CDR3 sequence: CASTTLGTPGNEQFF. CDR3 DNA: TGTGCCAGCACTACCCTCGGGACGCCGGGGAATGAGCAGTTCTTC.

The J gene is TRBJ1-1, the V gene TRBV11-2; no clear D. The CDR3 loop spans 12 amino acids. Germline CDR1 is SGHAT and CDR2 is FQNNGV. V lost 1 base to trimming and J lost 6 bases, with 6 bases between them. The CDR3 reads CASSLGGPEAFF. The DNA of the CDR3 is TGTGCCAGCAGCTTAGGCGGGCCTGAAGCTTTCTTT.

The chain has TRBV6-5 and TRBJ1-1, with TRBD1 matching 9 bases. CDR3 size: 14 residues. V was clipped by 0 bases and J by 9 bases; unmatched bases: 5. Germline V gene lookup returns CDR1 MNHEY and CDR2 SVGAGI. The CDR3 DNA sequence: TGTGCCAGCAGTTACTCGAAAGGGACAGGGCAAGCTTTCTTT. Translation: CASSYSKGTGQAFF.

The V and J genes are TRBV30 and TRBJ2-7, with a possible D match to TRBD2 (5 bases). This CDR3 comprises 14 residues. Germline CDR1 and CDR2: GTSNPN and SVGIG (reference sequence). Trimming cost V 3 bases and J 4 bases, with 16 bases left between them. The CDR3 DNA is TGTGCCTGGAGAGACTATAAATACCGTTACGAGCAGTACTTC. Translating gives CAWRDYKYRYEQYF.

This sequence joins TRBV30 and TRBJ2-3, with no clear D. The V end lost 2 bases, the J end lost 4 bases, and 10 bases lay between the germline ends. CDR1 is GTSNPN and CDR2 is SVGIG in the germline V gene (reference sequence). The CDR3 totals 13 residues. CDR3: CAWSPRWADTQYF. The CDR3 coding sequence is TGTGCCTGGAGTCCCCGATGGGCAGATACGCAGTATTTT.

This chain connects TRBV11-3 to TRBJ2-7, with 8 bases matching TRBD2. V lost 0 bases, J lost 1 base, and 11 bases stayed unmatched. Germline CDR1 reads SGHNT; CDR2 reads YENEEA. CDR3 length: 18 residues. The CDR3 nucleotides are TGTGCCAGCAGCTTAGATAGGGTAGCGGGGCTGTGGTCCTACGAGCAGTACTTC. It yields the protein CASSLDRVAGLWSYEQYF.

The chain joins TRBV14 to TRBJ2-1, with TRBD1 as a possible D gene (6 bases). V shed 6 bases and J shed 4 bases, with 16 bases lying between them. Germline V CDR1 and CDR2: SGHDN, FVKESK. This CDR3 is 15 amino acids long. In nucleotides, the CDR3 is TGTGCCAGCAGGGCACAGGGCTATTCTTACAATGAGCAGTTCTTC. Translation: CASRAQGYSYNEQFF.

This chain connects TRBV9 to TRBJ2-2, with unresolved D. Germline V gene sequence: CDR1 SGDLS, CDR2 YYNGEE. V dropped 0 bases and J dropped 6 bases, with 6 bases sitting between them. This CDR3 is built from 13 residues. The CDR3: CASSVEVAGELFF. CDR3 nucleotide sequence: TGTGCCAGCAGCGTAGAAGTGGCCGGGGAGCTGTTTTTT.

The V call is TRBV19, the J call TRBJ2-5; 8 bases agree with TRBD2. V was pared by 9 bases and J by 0 bases, with 12 bases of the junction left unmatched. The CDR3 sequence is 16 residues long. The V gene's germline CDR1 is LNHDA and CDR2 SQIVND (reference sequence). CDR3: CASGPEVAGYQETQYF. The DNA for the CDR3 is TGTGCCAGCGGTCCCGAAGTAGCGGGGTACCAAGAGACCCAGTACTTC.

The chain employs TRBV11-2 and TRBJ2-7; TRBD1 aligns across 9 bases. This CDR3 is 15 amino acids long. The trim removed 2 bases at V and 4 bases at J, leaving 6 bases unmatched. Germline CDR1 SGHAT, CDR2 FQNNGV. The CDR3 bases are TGTGCCAGCAGCTTAAATACAGGGGGCTCGTACGAGCAGTACTTC. It translates to CASSLNTGGSYEQYF.

The chain combines TRBV30 with TRBJ1-2; possibly TRBD1 for D (6 bases). Between the trimmed V and J ends, which lost 3 bases and 9 bases, there was a span of 17 bases. The germline CDR1 and CDR2 sequences are GTSNPN and SVGIG (reference sequence). The CDR3 has 13 residues. The CDR3 DNA reads as TGTGCCTGGAGCCCGGACAGAGGGAGGAGCTACACCTTC. Amino acid sequence: CAWSPDRGRSYTF.

J is TRBJ1-1 and V is TRBV18; tentative D call: TRBD1 (5 bases). The CDR3 runs to 12 residues. Germline CDR1 is KGHSH and CDR2 is LQKENI. V dropped 4 bases and J dropped 4 bases, with 7 bases sitting between them. CDR3 in DNA: TGTGCCAGCTCACAGACAGCCACTGAAGCTTTCTTT. It specifies CASSQTATEAFF.

In this sample, this clone turned up a few times. The gene calls are TRBV6-4 and TRBJ2-6, with D possibly being TRBD1 (5 bases). Germline V CDR1 and CDR2: MRHNA, SNTAGT. V lost 4 bases and J 0 bases, leaving 7 bases between the germline ends. There are 15 residues in the CDR3. The CDR3 coding sequence is TGTGCCAGCAGTGGCAGGGACTCTGGGGCCAACGTCCTGACTTTC. Its translation: CASSGRDSGANVLTF.

This clone occurred once. The chain joins TRBV7-2 to TRBJ2-5; D is possibly TRBD2 (6 bases). V lost 1 base and J lost 2, with 8 bases in between. This CDR3 comprises 14 residues. Looked up from germline, CDR1 is SGHTA and CDR2 is FQGNSA. The CDR3 bases are TGTGCCAGCAGCTTAGTCGGGGGTCAAGAGACCCAGTACTTC. It encodes CASSLVGGQETQYF.

The chain employs TRBV9 and TRBJ2-1, with D tentatively TRBD2 (7 bases). This CDR3 is 14 amino acids long. The germline V gene has CDR1 SGDLS and CDR2 YYNGEE. The V end was cut by 0 bases, the J end by 15 bases, with 19 bases between. The CDR3 spells CASSVVGGPFERFF. In DNA, the CDR3 is TGTGCCAGCAGCGTAGTGGGGGGGCCCTTCGAAAGGTTCTTC.

J is TRBJ1-6 and V is TRBV30; no clear D gene. Trimming cost V 2 bases and J 0 bases, with 8 bases left between them. CDR1 and CDR2 from the germline V gene are GTSNPN and SVGIG (reference sequence). The CDR3 runs 15 residues. The CDR3 region has the DNA TGTGCCTGGAGTCCCCCGGGCTCCTATAATTCACCCCTCCACTTT. Protein product: CAWSPPGSYNSPLHF.

The chain has TRBV29-1 and TRBJ1-1; a weak D match, TRBD1 (6 bases). Germline CDR1 reads SQVTM; CDR2 reads ANQGSEA. V was trimmed by 6 bases and J by 2 bases, leaving 13 bases between them. The CDR3 consists of 13 residues. In DNA, the CDR3 is TGCAGCGTGAGGACAGAAACCAACACTGAAGCTTTCTTT. Protein product: CSVRTETNTEAFF. The whole variable domain, filled in from reference TRBV29-1 and TRBJ1-1, reads SAVISQKPSRDICQRGTSLTIQCQVDSQVTMMFWYRQQPGQSLTLIATANQGSEATYESGFVIDKFPISRPNLTFSTLTVSNMSPEDSSIYLCSVRTETNTEAFFGQGTRLTVV.

The V call is TRBV7-6, the J call TRBJ1-4; D possibly corresponds to TRBD1 (6 bases). V was pared by 3 bases and J by 2 bases, with 10 bases between. Germline assignment: CDR1 SGHVS and CDR2 FNYEAQ. The CDR3 loop spans 15 amino acids. CDR3 sequence reads: CASSLGASTNEKLFF. The CDR3 nucleotides read TGTGCCAGCAGCTTGGGGGCCAGCACTAATGAAAAACTGTTTTTT.

This sequence joins TRBV6-1 and TRBJ1-1; TRBD1 matches 7 bases. The CDR3 runs to 13 residues. Germline CDR1 MNHNS, CDR2 SASEGT. The V and J ends lost 3 bases and 5 bases, in that order; junction bases with no gene match: 3. The CDR3 here is CASSERGQTEAFF. The CDR3 DNA reads as TGTGCCAGCAGTGAGCGGGGACAGACTGAAGCTTTCTTT.

CDR3 region: CASSGREGTEAFF. The CDR3 coding sequence is TGTGCCAGCAGTGGCAGGGAGGGCACTGAAGCTTTCTTT. The chain couples TRBV6-5 to TRBJ1-1; D might be TRBD1 (5 bases). CDR1 and CDR2 from the germline V gene are MNHEY and SVGAGI. Trimming left V 5 bases short and J 4 bases short, with 11 bases between. The length of the CDR3 is 13 residues.